This is a list of T cell receptor beta chains from one sample in a study of blood T cell repertoires in COVID-19. The protocol was immunoSEQ multiplex PCR, while the TCRdb copy is restricted to in-frame clones and leaves out a portion. The table lists tens of thousands of clones, approximately 83% of them singletons. Sequenced input: peripheral blood. Every receptor here comes from a young man with COVID-19, enrolled during active disease. The CDR3 runs from the conserved cysteine through the conserved F or W. The D gene is left open where the match is weak. Clone size is not always given. Where it is, it says once, few, many or a class for expanded clones.

v_call	d_call	clone_size	j_call	cdr3_aa
TRBV6-5	NA	NA	TRBJ2-5	CASQGGASRETQYF
TRBV3-1/TRBV3-2	NA	NA	TRBJ1-2	CASSQLQANYGYTF
TRBV28	TRBD1	NA	TRBJ2-5	CASSLSATGRQETQYF
TRBV2	NA	few	TRBJ2-2	CASSEQVTGELFF
TRBV28	NA	NA	TRBJ2-6	CASSLVALSSGANVLTF
TRBV12-3/TRBV12-4	NA	NA	TRBJ1-6	CASSLDSPSPLHF
TRBV24-1	NA	NA	TRBJ2-2	CATSDSRVTGELFF
TRBV13	TRBD1	once	TRBJ1-6	CASSRGQGGSPLHF
TRBV10-3	NA	once	TRBJ1-5	CAIRARGGEGDQPQHF
TRBV6-1	NA	NA	TRBJ1-1	CASSESGRRTEAFF
TRBV25-1	NA	once	TRBJ1-1	CASSDPRGWATEAFF
TRBV21-1	NA	once	TRBJ2-3	CASSAREGDTQYF
TRBV7-2	TRBD1	NA	TRBJ2-7	CASSVTGTEAYEQYF
TRBV2	TRBD2	few	TRBJ2-7	CASSQQGLAGGDKQYF
TRBV11-2	NA	NA	TRBJ2-1	CASSPPVPEQFF
TRBV7-9	NA	once	TRBJ1-6	CASSRPPGDPLHF
TRBV14	NA	NA	TRBJ1-1	CASSQFGQAFF
TRBV6-1	NA	once	TRBJ1-1	CASIPWGDTEAFF
TRBV5-1	NA	NA	TRBJ1-6	CASSGGGYNSPLHF
TRBV7-3	NA	once	TRBJ1-2	CASSPTPGNPYTF
TRBV5-5	NA	NA	TRBJ1-1	CASSPVGALNTEAFF
TRBV7-7	TRBD2	NA	TRBJ2-1	CASSPSTSGAYNEQFF
TRBV19	TRBD2	NA	TRBJ2-7	CASSKGLAGATSSEQYF
TRBV10-2	NA	once	TRBJ1-4	CASSEEGGPGKLFF
TRBV28	TRBD1	NA	TRBJ1-6	CASSQAGQRNSPLHF
TRBV6-2/TRBV6-3	TRBD1	NA	TRBJ1-1	CASSFRDRGTEAFF
TRBV28	NA	few	TRBJ2-7	CASSFGSYEQYF
TRBV19	NA	few	TRBJ1-1	CASSIVRNTEAFF
TRBV6-2/TRBV6-3	NA	few	TRBJ1-5	CASSFPIYLQGRAQHF
TRBV6-1	TRBD1	NA	TRBJ2-7	CASSQDRAYEQYF
TRBV19	NA	NA	TRBJ2-6	CASSIRGRASGANVLTF
TRBV19	TRBD2	NA	TRBJ2-1	CASSPTSGRSSYNEQFF
TRBV25-1	TRBD2	NA	TRBJ2-2	CASNLAGEGTGELFF
TRBV2	NA	NA	TRBJ2-1	CASSSTRDEQFF
TRBV19	NA	NA	TRBJ1-3	CASSMGGSGRATSGNTIYF
TRBV27	TRBD1	NA	TRBJ1-5	CASRYRGGNQPQHF
TRBV7-2	TRBD1	NA	TRBJ2-7	CASSSGYGTGGYEQYF
TRBV7-2	NA	NA	TRBJ2-5	CASARGTKETQYF
TRBV30	NA	NA	TRBJ2-1	CAWSVRSGLSYNEQFF
TRBV7-3	NA	NA	TRBJ1-5	CASPPGLQIQPQHF
TRBV5-1	TRBD2	NA	TRBJ2-5	CASSSGLAGGGETQYF
TRBV2	NA	few	TRBJ1-1	CATQGFNFPEAFF
TRBV5-1	TRBD1	NA	TRBJ1-1	CASSQTGASVSTEAFF
TRBV7-9	NA	NA	TRBJ1-2	CASSPQDSVYTF
TRBV27	TRBD2	once	TRBJ2-3	CASNSDLPGLAGATDTQYF
TRBV15	NA	NA	TRBJ1-2	CATSRQGHGAGYTF
TRBV5-4	NA	NA	TRBJ1-1	CASSLARYENTEAFF
TRBV30	NA	NA	TRBJ2-1	CAWSVFAGDEQFF